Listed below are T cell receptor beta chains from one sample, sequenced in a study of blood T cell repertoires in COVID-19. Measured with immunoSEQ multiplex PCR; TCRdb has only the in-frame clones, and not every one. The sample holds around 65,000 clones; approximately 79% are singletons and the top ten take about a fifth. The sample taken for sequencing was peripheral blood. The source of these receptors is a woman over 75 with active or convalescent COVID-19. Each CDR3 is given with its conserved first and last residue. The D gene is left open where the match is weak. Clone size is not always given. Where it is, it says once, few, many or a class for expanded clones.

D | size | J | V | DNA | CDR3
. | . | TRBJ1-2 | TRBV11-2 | TGTGCCAGCAGCTTAGCTGGAGGGGCGTCGCACTTC | CASSLAGGASHF
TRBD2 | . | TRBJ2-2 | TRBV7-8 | TGTGCCAGCAGAATGACTAGCGGGGCCTTGGGCACCGGGGAGCTGTTTTTT | CASRMTSGALGTGELFF
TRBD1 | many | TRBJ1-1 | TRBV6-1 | TGTGCCAGCAGTGACCCAGGACAGGGGGTGGGGAACACTGAAGCTTTCTTT | CASSDPGQGVGNTEAFF
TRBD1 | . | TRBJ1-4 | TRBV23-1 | TGCGCCAGCAGTCCGTCCCGGGACAGGGGAGGAAGGGAAAAACTGTTTTTT | CASSPSRDRGGREKLFF
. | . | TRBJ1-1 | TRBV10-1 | TGCGCCAGCACCCAGGGCGGTGGCACTGAAGCTTTCTTT | CASTQGGGTEAFF
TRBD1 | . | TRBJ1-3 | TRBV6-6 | TGTGCCAGCAGTTACGGGACAGGGGAGGGAAACACCATATATTTT | CASSYGTGEGNTIYF
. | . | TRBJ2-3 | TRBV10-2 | TGCGCCAGCAGTACAGGTTTGGTGGGTTTTAGCACAGATACGCAGTATTTT | CASSTGLVGFSTDTQYF
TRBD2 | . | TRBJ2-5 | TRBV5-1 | TGCGCCAGCAGAGGGACTAGCGGGGAGGAGACCCAGTACTTC | CASRGTSGEETQYF
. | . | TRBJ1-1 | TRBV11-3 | TGTGCCAGCAGCTTAGGGACTCACACATCATCACATGGGACTTTCTTT | CASSLGTHTSSHGTFF
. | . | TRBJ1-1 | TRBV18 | TGTGCCAGCTCACTCTCCGTGGAGCGCCCTGAAGCTTTCTTT | CASSLSVERPEAFF
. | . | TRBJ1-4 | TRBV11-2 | TGTGCCAGCAGCTCCGGAGGAGGGGCAGGTGAAAAACTGTTTTTT | CASSSGGGAGEKLFF
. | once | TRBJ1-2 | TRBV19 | TGTGCCAGTAGTCAAAACCGGGACAAAAACTATGGCTACACCTTC | CASSQNRDKNYGYTF
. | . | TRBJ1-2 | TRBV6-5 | TGTGCCAGCAGGATGACCGGACTAAACTATGGCTACACCTTC | CASRMTGLNYGYTF
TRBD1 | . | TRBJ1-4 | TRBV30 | TGTGCCTGGGCCGCGGGACAGGAAAAACTGTTTTTT | CAWAAGQEKLFF
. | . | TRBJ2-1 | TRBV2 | TGTGCCAGCAGTGTCGCTCGGGTCTCACCAACGGGTGAGCAGTTCTTC | CASSVARVSPTGEQFF
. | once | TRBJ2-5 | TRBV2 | TGTGCCAGCAGTGCGGGGGAGACCCAGTACTTC | CASSAGETQYF
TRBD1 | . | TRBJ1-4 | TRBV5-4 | TGTGCCAGCAGTTTACAGGGGGCAACTAATGAAAAACTGTTTTTT | CASSLQGATNEKLFF
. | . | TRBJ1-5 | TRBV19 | TGTGCCAGTAGTATAGCCAGGGAAAGCAATCAGCCCCAGCATTTT | CASSIARESNQPQHF
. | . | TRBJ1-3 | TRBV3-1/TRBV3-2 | TGTGCCAGCAGCCAGAGGACAGAGAGAAACACCATATATTTT | CASSQRTERNTIYF
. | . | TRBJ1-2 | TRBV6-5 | TGTGCCAGCGCAACCCCCGCGGCCTTGAACTATGGCTACACCTTC | CASATPAALNYGYTF
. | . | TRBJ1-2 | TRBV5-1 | TGCGCCAGCAGCAGAGGCATCGACTATGGCTACACCTTC | CASSRGIDYGYTF
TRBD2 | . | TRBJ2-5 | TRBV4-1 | TGCGCCAGCAGCCAAGGTTTAGGTAGCGGGGGGTTCAAAGAGACCCAGTACTTC | CASSQGLGSGGFKETQYF
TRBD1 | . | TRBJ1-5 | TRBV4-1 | TGCGCCACCTCCGGGACAGGGAATCAGCCCCAGCATTTT | CATSGTGNQPQHF
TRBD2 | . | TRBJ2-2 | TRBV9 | TGTGCCAGCAGCGTAGTTGGTAGCGGGGTACGGGGCGGGGAGCTGTTTTTT | CASSVVGSGVRGGELFF
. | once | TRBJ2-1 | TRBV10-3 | TGTGCCATCAATCAAAACAGGGTTCATGAGCAGTTCTTC | CAINQNRVHEQFF
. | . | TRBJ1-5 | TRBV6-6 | TGTGCCAGCAGTTACGCGGATCAGCCCCAGCATTTT | CASSYADQPQHF
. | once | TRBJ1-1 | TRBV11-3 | TGTGCCAGCAGCTTAATCAGGGAATCCACTGAAGCTTTCTTT | CASSLIRESTEAFF
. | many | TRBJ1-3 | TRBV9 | TGTGCCAGCAGCGTAGATCATAGCTCTGGAAACACCATATATTTT | CASSVDHSSGNTIYF
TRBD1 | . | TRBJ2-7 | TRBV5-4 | TGTGCCAGCAGTCTTGCAGGGGGAATTAGATCCTACGAGCAGTACTTC | CASSLAGGIRSYEQYF
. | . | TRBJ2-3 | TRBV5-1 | TGCGCCAGCAGCTTGGGATCGGTCACCACAGATACGCAGTATTTT | CASSLGSVTTDTQYF
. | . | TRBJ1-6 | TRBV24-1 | TGTGCCACCCCCCAACAGGAGGGAGTAGCTTCACCCCTCCACTTT | CATPQQEGVASPLHF
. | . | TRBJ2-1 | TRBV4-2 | TGTGCCAGCAGCCAAGATCCGCAGGGTGAGCAGTTCTTC | CASSQDPQGEQFF
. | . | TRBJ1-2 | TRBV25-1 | TGTGCCAGCAGTGAACCAGGGGCTAACTATGGCTACACCTTC | CASSEPGANYGYTF
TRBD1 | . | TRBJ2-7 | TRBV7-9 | TGTGCCAGCAGCCCGACAGGGGTAAGGGAGCAGTACTTC | CASSPTGVREQYF
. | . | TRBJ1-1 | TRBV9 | TGTGCCAGCAGCCTTACCGGTACCCGGAACACTGAAGCTTTCTTT | CASSLTGTRNTEAFF
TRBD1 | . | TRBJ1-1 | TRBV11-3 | TGTGCCAGCAGCTTAGGGACAGGGGACGCTGAAGCTTTCTTT | CASSLGTGDAEAFF
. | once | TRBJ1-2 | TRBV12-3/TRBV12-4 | TGTGCCAGCAGTTTCCTGAGTAACTATGGCTACACCTTC | CASSFLSNYGYTF
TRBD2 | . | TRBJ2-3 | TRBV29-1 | TGCAGCGCTCTGACTAGCGGCTTGACAGATACGCAGTATTTT | CSALTSGLTDTQYF
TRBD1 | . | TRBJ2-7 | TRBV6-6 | TGTGCCAGCAGTGACTCCGACAGGGCGTGGTACGAGCAGTACTTC | CASSDSDRAWYEQYF
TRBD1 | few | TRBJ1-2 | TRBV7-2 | TGTGCCAGCAGCCCCGACAGGGCGAACTATGGCTACACCTTC | CASSPDRANYGYTF
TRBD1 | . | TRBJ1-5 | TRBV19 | TGTGCCAGTAGTATGACAGGGCTAAACGTTCAGCCCCAGCATTTT | CASSMTGLNVQPQHF
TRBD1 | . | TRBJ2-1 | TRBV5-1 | TGCGCCAGCAGCCGGACAGGGCACAATGAGCAGTTCTTC | CASSRTGHNEQFF
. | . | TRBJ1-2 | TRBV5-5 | TGTGCCAGCAGCTTCCAGGCGAACTCCTATGGCTACACCTTC | CASSFQANSYGYTF
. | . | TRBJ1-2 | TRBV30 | TGTGCCTGGAGTGGCGGACAGTATGGCTACACCTTC | CAWSGGQYGYTF
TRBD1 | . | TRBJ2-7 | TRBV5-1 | TGCGCCAGCAGCCCGCCTCCGGGACAGGGGTACGAGCAGTACTTC | CASSPPPGQGYEQYF
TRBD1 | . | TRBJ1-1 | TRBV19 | TGTGCCAGTAGTCGGGTGACAGGGGCGAACACTGAAGCTTTCTTT | CASSRVTGANTEAFF
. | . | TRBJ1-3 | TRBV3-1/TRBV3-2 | TGTGCCAGCAGCCAAACTTCGGGTAGGGGCTTCTCTGGAAACACCATATATTTT | CASSQTSGRGFSGNTIYF
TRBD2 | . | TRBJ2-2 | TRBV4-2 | TGTGCCAGCAGCCGTAGCGGGAGAAACACCGGGGAGCTGTTTTTT | CASSRSGRNTGELFF
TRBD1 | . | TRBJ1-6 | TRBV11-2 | TGTGCCAGCAGCTTAGGGACAGGGTATAATTCACCCCTCCACTTT | CASSLGTGYNSPLHF
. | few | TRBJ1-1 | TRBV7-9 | TGTGCCAGCAGCATATTGAACACTGAAGCTTTCTTT | CASSILNTEAFF
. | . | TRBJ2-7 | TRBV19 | TGTGCCAGTAGTCGCAGGGTGGGCAGCTCCTACGAGCAGTACTTC | CASSRRVGSSYEQYF
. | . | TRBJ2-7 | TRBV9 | TGTGCCAGCAGCGTAGGACTTTCCTACGAGCAGTACTTC | CASSVGLSYEQYF
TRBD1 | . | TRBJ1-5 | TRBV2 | TGTGCCAGCAGTCTGGACAGGTATAGCAATCAGCCCCAGCATTTT | CASSLDRYSNQPQHF